One and the same sample provided the 9 T cell receptor beta chains below, sequenced in a study of CD8+ T cells in alopecia areata. Reverse transcribed after extraction, RNA yielded cDNA as the sequencing template. Assay used: immunoSEQ multiplex PCR; TCRdb lists only in-frame clones, some missing. The sample contains 30,000 to 40,000 clones, 65% to 80% of which appear only once. Sequenced material: NKG2D-low CD8+ T cells sorted from blood. These receptor sequences come from a human donor with alopecia areata.

This clone has just one count. J is TRBJ2-7 and V is TRBV29-1; D gene unclear. V was pared by 0 bases and J by 0 bases, with 18 bases between. CDR3 length: 17 amino acids. Germline V gene data show CDR1 as SQVTM and CDR2 as ANQGSEA. Here the CDR3 reads CSVEEPNGPEISYEQYF. In nucleotides, the CDR3 is TGCAGCGTTGAAGAGCCCAACGGTCCCGAGATCTCCTACGAGCAGTACTTC.

The chain links TRBV4-1 to TRBJ2-5; tentatively, D is TRBD1 (6 bases). V lost 0 bases, J lost 1 base, and 12 bases lay in between. The germline gives CDR1 MGHRA, CDR2 YSYEKL. The CDR3 loop spans 16 amino acids. In DNA, the CDR3 is TGCGCCAGCAGCCAAGAACCCCAGGGGTCCCAAGAGACCCAGTACTTC. It codes for CASSQEPQGSQETQYF.

The CDR3 region is CASREGPSLENEQFF. The CDR3 DNA sequence: TGTGCCAGCCGAGAGGGACCAAGTCTGGAAAATGAGCAGTTCTTC. The V gene is TRBV2, the J gene TRBJ2-1; D is perhaps TRBD1 or TRBD2 (5 bases each). This CDR3 comprises 15 residues. Per germline, CDR1 SNHLY and CDR2 FYNNEI. The germline V and J ends were trimmed by 8 bases and 7 bases, with 21 bases remaining between them.

This sequence joins TRBV2 and TRBJ2-2; possibly TRBD2 for D (7 bases). Per germline, CDR1 SNHLY and CDR2 FYNNEI. V lost 7 bases, J lost 4 bases, and 19 bases lay in between. This CDR3 has 16 amino acids. In DNA, the CDR3 is TGTGCCAGCATCGGACTAGGGGGTGGAGGCACCGGGGAGCTGTTTTTT. Translated, it gives CASIGLGGGGTGELFF.

The chain joins TRBV27 to TRBJ2-1, with 7 bases matching TRBD2. The V segment lost 4 bases and the J segment 15 bases; nucleotides outside the gene matches: 6. The CDR3 has 11 amino acids. From germline, CDR1 is MNHEY and CDR2 SMNVEV (reference sequence). The DNA of the CDR3 is TGTGCCAGCAGTTCTTCTAGCGGCCCGTTCTTC. Its translation is CASSSSSGPFF.

The J gene is TRBJ1-3, the V gene TRBV30; weak D call: TRBD1 (6 bases). V was clipped by 2 bases and J by 0 bases, with 8 bases between them. The CDR3 covers 14 residues. Per the germline V gene, CDR1 is GTSNPN and CDR2 is SVGIG (reference sequence). The CDR3 loop reads CAWSPGASGNTIYF. The CDR3 coding sequence is TGTGCCTGGAGTCCAGGGGCCTCTGGAAACACCATATATTTT.

This chain uses TRBV7-9 with TRBJ1-2; possibly TRBD1 for D (5 bases). This CDR3 is built from 13 residues. The germline CDR1 and CDR2 sequences are SEHNR and FQNEAQ (reference sequence). V lost 4 bases and J lost 3, with 9 bases in between. The CDR3 DNA sequence: TGTGCCAGCAGCTCGATAGGGGACTATGGCTACACCTTC. This gives the protein CASSSIGDYGYTF. The variable domain in full, completed from reference TRBV7-9 and TRBJ1-2, reads DTGVSQNPRHKITKRGQNVTFRCDPISEHNRLYWYRQTLGQGPEFLTYFQNEAQLEKSRLLSDRFSAERPKGSFSTLEIQRTEQGDSAMYLCASSSIGDYGYTFGSGTRLTVV.

This rearrangement joins TRBV7-6 to TRBJ2-6; 9 bases align to TRBD1. CDR1 is SGHVS and CDR2 is FNYEAQ in the germline V gene. This CDR3 spans 18 amino acids. Germline trimming cut 5 bases from V and 1 base from J; bases unmatched to any gene: 9. The CDR3 DNA reads TGTGCCAGCAGCCCAACGGGGACAGGGTGGTCTGGGGCCAACGTCCTGACTTTC. This gives the protein CASSPTGTGWSGANVLTF.

The rearrangement links TRBV4-2 to TRBJ2-7; perhaps TRBD2 as D (5 bases). Germline V gene data show CDR1 as LGHNA and CDR2 as YNFKEQ. The CDR3 has 16 amino acids. Trimming cost V 3 bases and J 3 bases, with 18 bases left between them. Here the CDR3 reads CASSQAIGVAGYEQYF. The CDR3 DNA follows: TGTGCCAGCAGCCAGGCTATCGGGGTAGCTGGCTACGAGCAGTACTTC.